What follows are 8 T cell receptor beta chains derived from one specimen sequenced in a study of T cell repertoires in cytomegalovirus infection. MiXCR was run by TCRdb on the reads, yielding one entry per CDR3 protein. The sample consists of roughly 860,000 distinct CDR3 sequences, less than 35% of them appearing once. Their target antigens are unknown. The sequences come from cultured CD8+ T cells from PBMCs, collected from culture after CMV antigen stimulation. The source of these receptors is a human donor in good health (CMV status not recorded). Some clones in this sample may be carry-over from other donors' samples.

The V gene is TRBV19, the J gene TRBJ2-3, with TRBD2 matching over 7 bases. J was trimmed by 6 bases and V by 5 bases; bases with no gene match: 14. Germline V gene lookup returns CDR1 LNHDA and CDR2 SQIVND (reference sequence). The CDR3 length is 16 residues. The CDR3 is CASSVGSGAPVDTQYF. CDR3 nucleotides: TGTGCCAGTAGTGTCGGAAGCGGGGCTCCGGTGGATACGCAGTATTTT.

This clonotype was seen only once. The CDR3 reads CASSLVGRGGRYNEQFF. CDR3 sequence (DNA): TGTGCCAGCAGCTTAGTGGGGCGGGGGGGCAGGTACAATGAGCAGTTCTTC. The chain combines TRBV7-2 with TRBJ2-1; 9 bases align to TRBD2. The germline V gene encodes CDR1 SGHTA and CDR2 FQGNSA. V was clipped by 1 base and J by 4 bases; unmatched bases: 8. The CDR3 runs to 17 residues.

The chain links TRBV13 to TRBJ1-1; D not resolved. CDR3 length equals 12 residues. Germline V gene sequence: CDR1 PRHDT, CDR2 FYEKMQ (reference sequence). The V and J ends lost 2 bases and 4 bases respectively, with 5 bases between them. In nucleotides, the CDR3 is TGTGCCAGCAGCTTACTCACCACTGAAGCTTTCTTT. Translating gives CASSLLTTEAFF. The whole variable domain, remainder taken from reference TRBV13 and TRBJ1-1, is AAGVIQSPRHLIKEKRETATLKCYPIPRHDTVYWYQQGPGQDPQFLISFYEKMQSDKGSIPDRFSAQQFSDYHSELNMSSLELGDSALYFCASSLLTTEAFFGQGTRLTVV.

V and J are TRBV10-3 and TRBJ2-5, with a possible D match to TRBD1 (8 bases). V was pared by 6 bases and J by 4 bases, with 15 bases between. The CDR3 is 14 residues long. The V gene's germline CDR1 is ENHRY and CDR2 SYGVKD. CDR3 loop: CAIRQGGESETQYF. In DNA form, the CDR3 reads TGTGCCATCAGACAGGGGGGGGAATCAGAGACCCAGTACTTC.

The table lists this clonotype with many counts. V gene TRBV7-9 combines with J gene TRBJ2-3; a weak D match, TRBD2 (5 bases). Trimming took 5 bases from V and 2 from J, leaving 14 bases between them. This CDR3 has 15 residues. Germline assignment: CDR1 SEHNR and CDR2 FQNEAQ (reference sequence). The CDR3 here is CASSRLRGYTDTQYF. Written as DNA, the CDR3 is TGTGCCAGCAGCCGGTTACGCGGGTACACAGATACGCAGTATTTT.

The V call is TRBV2, the J call TRBJ2-3; D is unclear. CDR3 length: 15 residues. Germline V gene sequence: CDR1 SNHLY, CDR2 FYNNEI. Between the trimmed V and J ends, which lost 3 bases and 6 bases, there was a span of 16 bases. The CDR3 is CASSDGPARSDTQYF. CDR3 DNA: TGTGCCAGCAGTGATGGACCGGCCAGATCCGATACGCAGTATTTT.

The chain links TRBV28 to TRBJ2-1, with unresolved D. Trimming took 6 bases from V and 0 from J, leaving 12 bases between them. The CDR3 spans 15 residues. Germline V lookup: CDR1 MDHEN, CDR2 SYDVKM. The CDR3, as DNA: TGTGCCAGCAGAGTACCCAGGAGCTCCTACAATGAGCAGTTCTTC. Translation: CASRVPRSSYNEQFF.

This clonotype has only a few counts. This chain uses TRBV7-9 with TRBJ1-6; D is ambiguous. CDR1 is SEHNR, CDR2 FQNEAQ, per germline (reference sequence). V was cut by 1 base and J by 6 bases, with 7 bases left in between. This CDR3 spans 14 amino acids. The CDR3 DNA follows: TGTGCCAGCAGCTTAGTTTCGACTAATTCACCCCTCCACTTT. This sequence encodes CASSLVSTNSPLHF.